The entry that follows covers one TCR beta chain sequence. Its target is not known. The sample originates from a study of shared clonotypes between healthy human individuals. Study-wide points: Shared across a few donors were 4% to 6% of the naive CD4 clonotypes. Larger richness was generally estimated for naive than memory subsets.

Every subset's genomic DNA went evenly onto several immunoSEQ plates. Original processing methods: Owing to the provision of junction-only sequences devoid of quality scores by immunoSEQ, filtering differed. TCRdb's table, derived via immunoSEQ multiplex PCR, lists solely in-frame clones and lacks some. For V, J and clone size, that table is used; D and trimming come from the DNA. The sample includes roughly 590,000 clones, roughly 96% of them seen just once. J lost 6 bases, V lost 4 bases, and 3 bases had no gene match. Germline CDR1 and CDR2: MNHEY and SVGAGI. The CDR3 spans 14 residues. The naive CD8 fraction comprised CD45RO-negative cells positively selected for CCR7 and excluded terminally differentiated effector memory CD45RA+ cells.

The sample consisted of naive CD8+ T cells sorted from blood. V usage is TRBV6-5 and J usage is TRBJ1-5, with TRBD1 matching over 10 bases. The source is a woman aged 30 to 39 in good health. CDR3 loop: CASSFRTGGQPQHF. The CDR3 nucleotides are TGTGCCAGCAGTTTCCGGACAGGGGGTCAGCCCCAGCATTTT.